The present entry profiles one T cell receptor (beta chain) with its context. As yet, its antigen is unknown. Trimming pared 6 bases from V and 2 bases from J, leaving 14 bases between. Germline V gene lookup returns CDR1 LNHDA and CDR2 SQIVND (reference sequence). The CDR3 is 14 amino acids. Second-dose schedules of about 4 or about 12 weeks were combined. Repertoires were generated with immunoSEQ multiplex PCR, while TCRdb's copy carries only in-frame clones and drops some. The table shows some 160,000 clones, with 70% to 90% occurring only once. The data are from a study of T cell responses to AZD1222 COVID-19 vaccine. Whole-study findings and limits: Among vaccine-associated CD4 TCRs, coverage spanned spike, with dominance at 160-218 and 743-854. Females outnumbered males among donors, who were mostly white British; clonal diversity was possibly underestimated. Repertoire sampling occurred only after the peak T cell response.

J is TRBJ2-7 and V is TRBV19; no reliable D call. Sequences were derived from peripheral blood, sampled 28 days after the second AZD1222 dose. The sequence derives from an adult who received the AZD1222 COVID-19 vaccine. The CDR3 protein is CASSPLDRTYEQYF. The CDR3 coding sequence is TGTGCCAGTAGCCCCCTAGACCGCACCTACGAGCAGTACTTC. The entire variable domain, with the rest obtained from reference TRBV19 and TRBJ2-7, is as follows: DGGITQSPKYLFRKEGQNVTLSCEQNLNHDAMYWYRQDPGQGLRLIYYSQIVNDFQKGDIAEGYSVSREKKESFPLTVTSAQKNPTAFYLCASSPLDRTYEQYFGPGTRLTVT.